This TCR beta chain stems from a study of early stage breast cancer tumors (TCRdb year 2017). For context, the study as a whole: Of the approximately 16 invasive breast tumors, roughly 12 were found to be estrogen receptor-positive, progesterone receptor-positive and HER2-negative. Most of the 12 ER+/PR+/HER2- tumors were invasive ductal carcinomas, while the other four were invasive lobular carcinomas. On average, each sample had 9.5 to 10-fold read coverage. Across all samples, 2,651,842 templates representing over a million unique clonotypes were detected.

The CDR3 sequence holds 14 residues, the cysteine and phenylalanine included. CDR3 DNA only is kept here, 42 bases in frame from base 1. Trimmed from V: 9 bases; trimmed from J: 2 bases; junction bases lacking a gene match: 5. CDR1 and CDR2, looked up from the germline V gene, are ENHRY and SYGVKD. About 19-55 mg of tumor tissue was diced and typically yielded more than 2.5 ug of DNA. The study profiled bulk TCR beta-chain repertoires in matched peripheral blood, tumor and adjacent normal breast tissue taken from about 15 patients with early-stage breast cancer. After resection, visually identified tumor tissue was excised and placed in prechilled RNAlater. A TissueLyser II was used to homogenize diced tumor tissue (about 19-50 mg) in RLTplus buffer containing beta-mercaptoethanol and antifoaming agent. The Qiagen AllPrep DNA/RNA Mini kit was used to extract genomic DNA. This clone has ten or more counts. Its antigen is currently not known. No base-level quality is on record; no much larger clone is a single base apart.

Each sample was amplified as two independent genomic DNA replicates: roughly 0.5 ug for blood and about 1.4 ug for tumor or normal breast. Following the manufacturer's instructions, the ImmunoSeq Intro kit was used to carry out TCRB sequencing on genomic DNA. Multiplex PCR was run for 30 to 35 cycles using proprietary primers and spike-in control sequences for absolute quantification. Single-end 150-bp reads were used to sequence an 87-bp fragment spanning the CDR3 plus the flanking V and J genes. Seven samples, with two replicates for each sample, were multiplexed per lane of an Illumina MiSeq using version 3.0 chemistry. Per the source publication's procedure: The vendor's proprietary pipeline handled the raw data processing, merging both replicates into a single result for each sample. To define clonotypes, the study grouped productive rearrangements that shared the V-gene family, CDR3 amino acid sequence and J-gene segment. To compute clonality, the normalized Shannon entropy (Pielou evenness) of TCRB abundances was subtracted from 1. T cell density was estimated as total templates divided by the number of input cells, with the number of input cells inferred from the DNA input amount. Recon was used with default parameters to estimate total repertoire diversity and clonality. A clonotype counted as tumor-enriched if its abundance in tumor exceeded 0.1% and was at least 32-fold higher than its abundance in normal breast. TCRdb retrieved this table from immuneACCESS and kept in-frame rearrangements only. Not all clones are present; in checked studies, unresolved V genes account for under half, and no reason is known for the remainder. For V, J and clone size, that table is used; D and trimming come from the DNA. Counted in this sample were about 25,000 clones; roughly 67% of them appeared once. The top ten constitute about 10% of the sample.

What the work shows at the level of the full study, not this receptor alone: Enriched TCRB sequences shared across patients were found to be mostly commonly generated sequences that were unlikely to play an important role in the tumor microenvironment. Chain pairing and functional markers such as CD4, CD8 and FOXP3 were missed by bulk genomic DNA sequencing of unsorted cells. Repertoires from blood and normal breast were more alike than repertoires from blood and tumor, and in about 85% of the 16 patients, comparing each tissue with blood separated tumor from normal. Approximately 2.5-fold higher T cell density and higher clonality were observed in tumors than in adjacent normal breast tissue. Because the cohort was small, a breakdown by tumor subtype could not be done.

This chain joins TRBV10-3 to TRBJ2-7, and 12 junctional nucleotides match TRBD2. This TCR was recovered from a person in their sixties with breast cancer. The material sequenced was breast tumor tissue. The sequenced DNA is TGTGCCATGCCTAGCGGGAGGGAAACCTACGAGCAGTACTTC. It translates to CAMPSGRETYEQYF.